This TCR beta chain originates from a study of OX40 agonist ivuxolimab in advanced cancers. Study at large: Patients with hepatocellular carcinoma, melanoma, renal cell or head and neck cancer made up the dose-escalation patients. Among those treated, three patients had partial responses, one with hepatocellular carcinoma and two with cutaneous melanoma. The study, taken as a whole, reports: In CD8+ T cells, expanded clones were on average more numerous than in CD4+.

The V and J ends lost 3 bases and 5 bases, in that order; junction bases with no gene match: 5. The CDR3 is 14 residues long. CDR1 and CDR2 (germline): SGDLS, YYNGEE. Method: immunoSEQ multiplex PCR; TCRdb's copy keeps in-frame clones and lacks some. Of 60,000 or so clones in the sample, 75% to 90% were seen once. Details on this clone: Its specificity is unknown.

Patients were ruled out by autoimmune disease history or systemic immunosuppression. The sample in question was CD4+ or CD8+ T cells sorted from blood, obtained in a trial of the OX40 agonist ivuxolimab. V usage is TRBV9 and J usage is TRBJ1-1, with 9 positions matching TRBD1. The clonotype was recovered from an adult with an advanced solid tumor such as melanoma, head and neck, liver or kidney cancer. CDR3 nucleotide sequence: TGTGCCAGCAGCGGTCGACAGGGGGAGACTGAAGCTTTCTTT. Protein: CASSGRQGETEAFF.